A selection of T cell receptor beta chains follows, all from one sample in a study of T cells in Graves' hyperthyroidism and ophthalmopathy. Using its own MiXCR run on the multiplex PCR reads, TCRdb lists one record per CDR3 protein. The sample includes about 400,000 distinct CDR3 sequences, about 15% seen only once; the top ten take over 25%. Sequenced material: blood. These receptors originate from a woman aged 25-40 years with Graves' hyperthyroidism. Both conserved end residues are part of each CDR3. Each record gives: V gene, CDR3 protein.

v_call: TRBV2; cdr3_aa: CASGQGGNQPQHF
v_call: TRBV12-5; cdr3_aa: CASGLTVTDPGLAGVIPSYEQYF
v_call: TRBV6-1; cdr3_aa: CASSALWEQYF
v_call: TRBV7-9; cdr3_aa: CASSLARSGRGEQFF
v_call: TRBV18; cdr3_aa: CASSRAGPPTNEKLFF
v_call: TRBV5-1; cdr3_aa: CASSDSGQGGTGELFF
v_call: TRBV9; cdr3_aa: CASSVEAGGRNEQFF
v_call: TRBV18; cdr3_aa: CASSPKAGTGYNQPQHF
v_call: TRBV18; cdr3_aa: CASSPQPMADTQYF
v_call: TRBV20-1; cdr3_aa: CSATPGGTQYF
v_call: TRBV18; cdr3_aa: CASSPDGLSEQYF
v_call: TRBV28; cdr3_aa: CASSFWSGGNQPQHF
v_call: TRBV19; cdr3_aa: CASLGVAGANVLTF
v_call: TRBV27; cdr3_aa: CASSFMGDQETQYF
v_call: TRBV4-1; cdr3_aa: CASSQGEYTGELFF
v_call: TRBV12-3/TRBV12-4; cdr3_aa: CASSLDGVPGELFF
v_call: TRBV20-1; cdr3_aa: CSAGGTRDSPLHF
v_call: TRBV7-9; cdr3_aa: CASSLTSGSWNEQFF
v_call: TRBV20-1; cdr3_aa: CSQGQGSTYGYTF
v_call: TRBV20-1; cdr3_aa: CSARDEEGESETQYF
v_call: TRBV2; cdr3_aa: CASTGTSGIIGDTQYF
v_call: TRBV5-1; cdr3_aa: CASSLSGTDSDTQYF
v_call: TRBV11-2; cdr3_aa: CASRPVNGPGELFF
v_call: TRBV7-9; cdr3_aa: CASSPGGRSNEQFF